The next 28 T cell receptor beta chains were all read from a single sample in a study of response to subunit inactivated influenza vaccine. TCRdb reprocessed the RT-PCR reads with MiXCR, giving one entry per CDR3 protein. The sample yields about half a million distinct CDR3 sequences, roughly 11% seen once. The specimen was PBMCs from blood, collected more than 35 days after vaccination. All receptors derive from a man between 45 and 60 years old who received an inactivated influenza vaccine.

This clonotype was seen a few times. This chain uses TRBV7-9 with TRBJ2-3; D is possibly TRBD1 or TRBD2 (6 bases each). Germline V gives CDR1 SEHNR, CDR2 FQNEAQ (reference sequence). Trimming removed 3 bases from V and 3 bases from J, with 13 bases in between. The CDR3 sequence is 15 residues long. The CDR3 DNA sequence: TGTGCCAGCAGCTTTCGACTAGGGGGGACAGATACGCAGTATTTT. Residues: CASSFRLGGTDTQYF.

At least ten counts were recorded for this clonotype. V is TRBV10-2 and J is TRBJ1-4; D unclear. Germline V gives CDR1 WSHSY, CDR2 SAAADI. The V and J ends lost 0 bases and 2 bases respectively, with 13 bases between them. This CDR3 is 17 amino acids long. Written as DNA, the CDR3 is TGCGCCAGCAGTGAGTCGACCCTCTGGCGGACTAATGAAAAACTGTTTTTT. Its translation: CASSESTLWRTNEKLFF.

This clonotype was seen only a few times. The chain recombines TRBV7-2 with TRBJ1-5; 8 nucleotides line up with TRBD1. The CDR3 contains 14 residues. After removal of 0 bases from V and 10 bases from J, the junction contained 5 bases not matched to a gene. Germline CDR1 is SGHTA and CDR2 is FQGNSA. The CDR3 spells CASSLAQGVQPQHF. The CDR3 DNA sequence: TGTGCCAGCAGCTTAGCACAGGGGGTCCAACCCCAGCATTTT.

This clonotype was detected a few times. The chain links TRBV7-8 to TRBJ1-2, with a tentative D call TRBD1 (5 bases). The germline gives CDR1 SGHVS, CDR2 FQNEAQ. This CDR3 has 12 residues. Trimming pared 6 bases from V and 7 bases from J, leaving 12 bases between. The CDR3 is CASSQEGVGYTF. DNA for the CDR3: TGTGCCAGCAGTCAAGAAGGGGTTGGCTACACCTTC.

This rearrangement joins TRBV15 to TRBJ2-5; 7 nucleotides align to TRBD1. Germline V gene lookup returns CDR1 LNHNV and CDR2 YYDKDF (reference sequence). This CDR3 has 16 residues. With 0 bases clipped from V and 6 bases from J, the junction kept 10 bases outside the gene matches. The CDR3 coding sequence is TGTGCCACCAGCAGAGATGGTCTACAGGGGTTGCAGACCCAGTACTTC. The encoded protein is CATSRDGLQGLQTQYF. The complete variable domain, with remaining parts taken from reference TRBV15 and TRBJ2-5, reads DAMVIQNPRYQVTQFGKPVTLSCSQTLNHNVMYWYQQKSSQAPKLLFHYYDKDFNNEADTPDNFQSRRPNTSFCFLDIRSPGLGDTAMYLCATSRDGLQGLQTQYFGPGTRLLVL.

In this sample, this clonotype turned up many times. The V and J genes are TRBV7-9 and TRBJ1-1, with a tentative D call TRBD1 (5 bases). The V end lost 0 bases, the J end lost 1 base, and 6 bases lay between the germline ends. CDR3 length: 14 amino acids. Germline lookup yields CDR1 SEHNR and CDR2 FQNEAQ (reference sequence). CDR3 in amino acids: CASSLAGANTEAFF. The CDR3 nucleotides are TGTGCCAGCAGCTTAGCCGGGGCGAACACTGAAGCTTTCTTT.

J is TRBJ2-3 and V is TRBV7-2; TRBD1 aligns across 9 bases. The CDR3 extends over 15 amino acids. Losses at the gene ends were 4 bases for V and 3 bases for J; bases not matched to a gene: 5. Per germline, CDR1 SGHTA and CDR2 FQGNSA. CDR3 in amino acids: CASSSTGGRTDTQYF. CDR3 sequence (DNA): TGTGCCAGCAGCTCTACAGGGGGCCGGACAGATACGCAGTATTTT.

This CDR3 is CSARASYTDTQYF. The CDR3 DNA follows: TGCAGTGCTAGAGCCTCGTACACAGATACGCAGTATTTT. The V gene is TRBV20-1, the J gene TRBJ2-3; D remains ambiguous. V shed 1 base and J shed 2 bases, with 7 bases lying between them. Per the germline V gene, CDR1 is DFQATT and CDR2 is SNEGSKA (reference sequence). The CDR3 totals 13 residues.

The rearrangement uses TRBV20-1 and TRBJ2-7, with D possibly being TRBD2 (5 bases). This CDR3 region has 13 residues. V was trimmed by 5 bases and J by 4 bases, leaving 15 bases between them. The germline V gene encodes CDR1 DFQATT and CDR2 SNEGSKA (reference sequence). Here the CDR3 DNA reads TGCAGTGCTCCCTTGGGCCGGGGTTACGAGCAGTACTTC. It translates to CSAPLGRGYEQYF.

CDR3 sequence: CATSDLHAGDTDTQYF. CDR3 nucleotide sequence: TGTGCCACCAGTGATTTGCACGCGGGGGACACAGATACGCAGTATTTT. The rearrangement joins TRBV24-1 to TRBJ2-3, with 7 bases lining up with TRBD2. Germline V CDR1 and CDR2: KGHDR, SFDVKD. CDR3 length equals 16 residues. V was clipped by 0 bases and J by 2 bases; unmatched bases: 4.

The chain carries TRBV2 and TRBJ2-7; D might be TRBD2 (6 bases). Per germline, CDR1 SNHLY and CDR2 FYNNEI. The V end was cut by 6 bases, the J end by 4 bases, with 16 bases between. The CDR3 has 14 residues. Written as DNA, the CDR3 is TGTGCCAGCAGGAATCAAATGGGGACTTACGAGCAGTACTTC. Amino acids: CASRNQMGTYEQYF.

Many counts were recorded for this clonotype. The V and J genes are TRBV5-1 and TRBJ2-7, with 9 bases matching TRBD1. The length of the CDR3 is 15 residues. With 4 bases clipped from V and 4 bases from J, the junction kept 9 bases outside the gene matches. CDR1 SGHRS and CDR2 YFSETQ come from the germline V gene. CDR3 protein: CASSHGQGRLYEQYF. DNA of the CDR3: TGCGCCAGCAGCCACGGACAGGGGCGTTTGTACGAGCAGTACTTC. Full variable domain (outside the CDR3, taken from reference TRBV5-1 and TRBJ2-7): KAGVTQTPRYLIKTRGQQVTLSCSPISGHRSVSWYQQTPGQGLQFLFEYFSETQRNKGNFPGRFSGRQFSNSRSEMNVSTLELGDSALYLCASSHGQGRLYEQYFGPGTRLTVT.

V and J are TRBV20-1 and TRBJ2-6; TRBD1 or TRBD2 may be the D gene (5 bases each). Trimming pared 6 bases from V and 4 bases from J, leaving 16 bases between. CDR1 and CDR2 (germline): DFQATT, SNEGSKA (reference sequence). CDR3 length equals 15 residues. The CDR3 DNA reads TGCAGTGCACGAGGGGTGGTTCCCGGGGCCAACGTCCTGACTTTC. It encodes CSARGVVPGANVLTF.

This clonotype was seen at least ten times. This rearrangement joins TRBV5-1 to TRBJ2-7, with D possibly TRBD1 on 5 matching bases. This CDR3 is built from 14 residues. V was shortened by 1 base and J by 1 base, with 9 bases between the two germline ends. The germline V gene has CDR1 SGHRS and CDR2 YFSETQ. This CDR3 reads CASSLSRVSYEQYF. CDR3 nucleotide sequence: TGCGCCAGCAGCTTGAGCAGGGTTTCCTACGAGCAGTACTTC.

The V call is TRBV12-3 or TRBV12-4, the J call TRBJ2-7, with D unresolved. The CDR3 totals 13 residues. V shed 5 bases and J shed 7 bases, with 15 bases lying between them. CDR3 coding DNA: TGTGCCAGCAGTGCAGGTCTGGGTTGGGAGCAGTACTTC. It translates to CASSAGLGWEQYF.

The chain couples TRBV7-2 to TRBJ1-2; 10 nucleotides align to TRBD1. Unmatched junction bases numbered 7, after V lost 5 bases and J lost 4 bases. The germline CDR1 and CDR2 sequences are SGHTA and FQGNSA. CDR3 length equals 15 residues. The CDR3 nucleotides are TGTGCCAGCAGCCCCCAGGGACAGGGGTCCTATGGCTACACCTTC. Its protein product is CASSPQGQGSYGYTF.

This clonotype was counted ten times or more. The chain uses TRBV6-5 and TRBJ1-2, with TRBD1 matching over 8 bases. The CDR3 is 15 residues long. V shed 2 bases and J 4 bases; nucleotides not matched to a gene: 6. The germline gives CDR1 MNHEY, CDR2 SVGAGI. The CDR3 loop is CASSYQGTGSYGYTF. For the CDR3, the DNA is TGTGCCAGCAGTTACCAGGGGACAGGAAGCTATGGCTACACCTTC.

This clonotype has more than one count but fewer than ten. The chain is built from TRBV4-3 and TRBJ2-5; TRBD1 matches at 9 bases. The CDR3 is 15 amino acids. Unmatched junction bases numbered 5, after V lost 1 base and J lost 5 bases. CDR1 LGHNA and CDR2 YSLEER come from the germline V gene. In DNA form, the CDR3 reads TGCGCCAGCAGCCAAGGGACAGGGGTCAGGGAGACCCAGTACTTC. Translating it yields CASSQGTGVRETQYF.

This clonotype was counted a few times. This chain joins TRBV13 and TRBJ1-5; D is undetermined. V gave up 2 bases and J gave up 4 bases, with 15 bases separating them. CDR1 is PRHDT and CDR2 is FYEKMQ in the germline V gene (reference sequence). This CDR3 is 16 amino acids long. For the CDR3, the DNA is TGTGCCAGCAGCTTACGTTCCGACGGCAGGAATCAGCCCCAGCATTTT. This encodes CASSLRSDGRNQPQHF.

A few counts support this clonotype. The chain links TRBV5-1 to TRBJ2-6; D not resolved. Deletions cut 2 bases from V and 0 bases from J, with 6 bases between. Germline CDR1 reads SGHRS; CDR2 reads YFSETQ. The CDR3 runs 15 residues. The CDR3 region has the DNA TGCGCCAGCAGCTTACAAGCCTCTGGGGCCAACGTCCTGACTTTC. This encodes CASSLQASGANVLTF.

The rearrangement links TRBV20-1 to TRBJ2-3; TRBD2 is a possible D gene (6 bases). The V gene's germline CDR1 is DFQATT and CDR2 SNEGSKA (reference sequence). The V end was cut by 5 bases, the J end by 1 base, with 13 bases between. The CDR3 covers 14 residues. This CDR3 is CSADQRARTDTQYF. For the CDR3, the DNA is TGCAGTGCTGACCAGCGGGCCCGCACAGATACGCAGTATTTT.

The rearrangement uses TRBV20-1 and TRBJ1-5, with D possibly TRBD1 on 5 matching bases. Per the germline V gene, CDR1 is DFQATT and CDR2 is SNEGSKA (reference sequence). CDR3 length: 14 residues. With 3 bases removed from V and 9 bases from J, the gap between germline ends came to 18 bases. CDR3 residues: CSASLRASETPQHF. In nucleotides, the CDR3 is TGCAGTGCTAGTCTCAGGGCGTCGGAAACGCCCCAGCATTTT.

The V call is TRBV7-2, the J call TRBJ2-1, with 8 bases that match TRBD2. The germline CDR1 and CDR2 sequences are SGHTA and FQGNSA. V was pared by 7 bases and J by 2 bases, with 4 bases of the junction left unmatched. This CDR3 comprises 14 residues. The DNA for the CDR3 is TGTGCCAGCACCCCGGGGGGGCCCTACAATGAGCAGTTCTTC. Translating gives CASTPGGPYNEQFF.

This clonotype was seen more than once but under ten times. The rearrangement links TRBV6-5 to TRBJ2-4, with D possibly being TRBD1 (6 bases). The V and J ends lost 5 bases and 2 bases respectively, with 13 bases between them. CDR3 length: 15 amino acids. Germline V gene sequence: CDR1 MNHEY, CDR2 SVGAGI. The CDR3 reads CASSRSGQTKNIQYF. CDR3 in DNA: TGTGCCAGCAGTCGCTCGGGACAAACCAAAAACATTCAGTACTTC.

In nucleotides, the CDR3 is TGTGCCGCCCAGGGAGGGATCGGCACCGGGGAGCTGTTTTTT. Translating gives CAAQGGIGTGELFF. The rearrangement uses TRBV10-3 and TRBJ2-2; 7 positions match TRBD2. Germline lookup yields CDR1 ENHRY and CDR2 SYGVKD. With V trimmed by 11 bases and J by 4 bases, 10 bases remained unmatched. The CDR3 is 14 amino acids.

This clonotype was seen a handful of times. The V and J genes are TRBV7-8 and TRBJ2-3; 13 nucleotides line up with TRBD2. Trimming removed 4 bases from V and 0 bases from J; junction bases left unmatched: 10. The CDR3 contains 19 residues. Germline V gene data show CDR1 as SGHVS and CDR2 as FQNEAQ. In nucleotides, the CDR3 is TGTGCCAGCAGCTGGGGACTAGCGGGACGACCAATAAGCACAGATACGCAGTATTTT. It encodes CASSWGLAGRPISTDTQYF.

This clonotype was picked up a small number of times. The chain uses TRBV20-1 and TRBJ2-3; 7 positions agree with TRBD2. Germline V gene sequence: CDR1 DFQATT, CDR2 SNEGSKA (reference sequence). V shed 6 bases and J 2 bases; nucleotides not matched to a gene: 17. This CDR3 has 17 residues. The chain's CDR3 is CSAVGEAGEGHTDTQYF. CDR3 in DNA: TGCAGTGCAGTTGGGGAGGCGGGAGAAGGGCACACAGATACGCAGTATTTT.

The rearrangement joins TRBV24-1 to TRBJ2-2; TRBD1 aligns across 8 bases. This CDR3 comprises 16 residues. After removal of 4 bases from V and 1 base from J, the junction contained 4 bases not matched to a gene. Germline V gene sequence: CDR1 KGHDR, CDR2 SFDVKD. The CDR3: CATSDRGQGNTGELFF. CDR3 in DNA: TGTGCCACCAGTGACCGCGGACAGGGGAACACCGGGGAGCTGTTTTTT.